Listed below are T cell receptor beta chains from one sample, sequenced in a study of blood T cell repertoires in COVID-19. Sequencing was performed with immunoSEQ multiplex PCR; in TCRdb, only in-frame clones are kept and a portion is missing. The sample has tens of thousands of clones, roughly nine tenths seen once; the top ten hold around 5%. The sequenced material came from peripheral blood. All receptors come from a man aged 60 to 75 with active COVID-19. Each CDR3 is given with its conserved first and last residue. A D gene is named only where the DNA matches it firmly. Clone size is shown for a subset of rows, as once, few, many or a class of expanded clone.

D gene	clone size	V gene	CDR3 length	J gene	CDR3 protein	CDR3 DNA
NA	NA	TRBV6-5	13	TRBJ2-5	CASSYGGAETQYF	TGTGCCAGCAGTTACGGGGGCGCGGAGACCCAGTACTTC
TRBD1	once	TRBV28	15	TRBJ1-1	CASSLNRGRSTEAFF	TGTGCCAGCAGTTTAAACAGGGGTCGGAGCACTGAAGCTTTCTTT
TRBD1	NA	TRBV30	14	TRBJ2-7	CAWDRDRGLNEQYF	TGTGCCTGGGACCGGGACAGGGGGCTAAACGAGCAGTACTTC
NA	NA	TRBV6-5	14	TRBJ1-5	CASSYLGGNQPQHF	TGTGCCAGCAGTTACTTAGGCGGGAATCAGCCCCAGCATTTT
NA	NA	TRBV4-1	13	TRBJ2-7	CASSQDFQGHAYF	TGCGCCAGCAGCCAAGATTTTCAGGGCCACGCGTACTTC
NA	NA	TRBV30	13	TRBJ1-5	CAWSREYNQPQHF	TGTGCCTGGAGCCGGGAGTACAATCAGCCCCAGCATTTT
NA	once	TRBV4-3	15	TRBJ1-1	CASSQVRQSNTEAFF	TGCGCCAGCAGCCAAGTTAGACAGAGCAACACTGAAGCTTTCTTT
TRBD1	NA	TRBV7-2	15	TRBJ2-7	CASSRRDSGSYEQYF	TGTGCCAGCAGCCGCCGGGACAGTGGTTCCTACGAGCAGTACTTC
NA	NA	TRBV7-8	18	TRBJ2-2	CASSLSPRLAYSTGELFF	TGTGCCAGCAGCTTATCCCCTCGCCTAGCGTACAGCACCGGGGAGCTGTTTTTT
NA	NA	TRBV18	16	TRBJ1-1	CASSTGTRRWDTEAFF	TGTGCCAGCTCAACTGGGACAAGGAGGTGGGACACTGAAGCTTTCTTT
NA	NA	TRBV7-3	13	TRBJ2-3	CASSPERADTQYF	TGTGCCAGCAGCCCGGAGAGGGCAGATACGCAGTATTTT
NA	NA	TRBV24-1	17	TRBJ2-6	CATSDSAGTSGANVLTF	TGTGCCACCAGTGATTCAGCAGGCACCTCTGGGGCCAACGTCCTGACTTTC
NA	NA	TRBV2	12	TRBJ1-3	CASSAGGNTIYF	TGTGCCAGCAGTGCCGGGGGAAACACCATATATTTT
NA	NA	TRBV19	14	TRBJ2-1	CASSIGGSYNEQFF	TGTGCCAGTAGTATAGGAGGGTCCTACAATGAGCAGTTCTTC
TRBD2	NA	TRBV4-1	16	TRBJ2-7	CASSQDGSGRKNEQYF	TGCGCCAGCAGCCAAGATGGTAGCGGGAGGAAAAACGAGCAGTACTTC
NA	NA	TRBV4-1	14	TRBJ2-5	CASSPRGFEETQYF	TGCGCCAGCAGCCCAAGGGGGTTTGAAGAGACCCAGTACTTC
NA	NA	TRBV15	14	TRBJ2-5	CATSVRHTQATQYF	TGTGCCACCAGCGTACGACATACCCAAGCGACCCAGTACTTC
NA	NA	TRBV15	13	TRBJ2-7	CATSSYQGYEQYF	TGTGCCACCAGCAGCTACCAGGGCTACGAGCAGTACTTC
NA	NA	TRBV11-2	16	TRBJ2-5	CASSFKRDNVWETQYF	TGTGCCAGCAGCTTCAAAAGGGACAACGTTTGGGAGACCCAGTACTTC
TRBD2	once	TRBV5-1	17	TRBJ2-1	CASSLAASGSSYNEQFF	TGCGCCAGCAGCTTGGCGGCTAGCGGTAGCTCCTACAATGAGCAGTTCTTC
TRBD2	NA	TRBV28	17	TRBJ2-3	CASPATAGELGTDTQYF	TGTGCCAGCCCTGCTACGGCGGGGGAATTGGGCACAGATACGCAGTATTTT
NA	NA	TRBV21-1	16	TRBJ2-7	CASSKWTGTRPNEQYF	TGTGCCAGCAGCAAATGGACCGGGACAAGACCTAACGAGCAGTACTTC
NA	NA	TRBV5-4	14	TRBJ2-4	CASSLEGVPNIQYF	TGTGCCAGCAGCTTGGAAGGGGTCCCCAACATTCAGTACTTC
TRBD1	once	TRBV28	15	TRBJ1-1	CASRGGQGANTEAFF	TGTGCCAGCAGGGGGGGACAGGGAGCGAACACTGAAGCTTTCTTT
NA	NA	TRBV5-4	15	TRBJ1-3	CASSLGSGSGNTIYF	TGTGCCAGCAGCTTGGGTTCGGGCTCTGGAAACACCATATATTTT
TRBD2	NA	TRBV9	15	TRBJ2-3	CASSYSGRGTDTQYF	TGTGCCAGCAGCTATAGCGGGAGGGGGACAGATACGCAGTATTTT
TRBD1	once	TRBV28	14	TRBJ2-7	CASSVAGGDYEQYF	TGTGCCAGCAGTGTCGCAGGGGGCGATTACGAGCAGTACTTC
NA	NA	TRBV18	17	TRBJ1-2	CASSPRRETPEVRGYTF	TGTGCCAGCTCACCACGTCGGGAAACACCCGAGGTGAGAGGCTACACCTTC
TRBD2	NA	TRBV7-8	15	TRBJ2-3	CASSSSGKSTDTQYF	TGTGCCAGCAGCTCCAGCGGGAAAAGCACAGATACGCAGTATTTT
TRBD2	NA	TRBV11-2	15	TRBJ2-1	CASSLGGRNRDEQFF	TGTGCCAGCAGCTTGGGCGGGAGGAATAGGGATGAGCAGTTCTTC
TRBD1	NA	TRBV7-9	15	TRBJ2-3	CASTRTGKSTDTQYF	TGTGCCAGCACCCGGACAGGGAAGAGTACAGATACGCAGTATTTT
NA	NA	TRBV28	12	TRBJ2-1	CASSQPGAEQFF	TGTGCCAGCAGCCAGCCAGGGGCTGAGCAGTTCTTC